The 11 T cell receptor beta chains in this list originate from one sample, sequenced in a study of CD8+ T cells in alopecia areata. Regarding treatment: oral pan-JAK inhibitor, 5-10 mg twice daily. Extracted from the samples, RNA was reverse transcribed into cDNA to serve as the sequencing template. Method: immunoSEQ multiplex PCR; TCRdb's copy keeps in-frame clones and lacks some. The sample lists over 200,000 clones; 64% were seen once. The sample in question was CD4+ T cells sorted from blood, obtained at week 4, from a patient treated with tofacitinib. These receptor sequences come from a human donor with alopecia areata.

V and J are TRBV15 and TRBJ2-1; a weak D match, TRBD1 (6 bases). The germline V and J ends were trimmed by 3 bases and 6 bases, with 6 bases remaining between them. The CDR3 runs to 12 residues. Per the germline V gene, CDR1 is LNHNV and CDR2 is YYDKDF (reference sequence). The CDR3, as DNA: TGTGCCACCAGCAGGACAGGCAATGAGCAGTTCTTC. Amino acids: CATSRTGNEQFF.

The rearrangement links TRBV4-1 to TRBJ2-6; 7 bases line up with TRBD1. V lost 4 bases and J lost 2; bases outside the gene matches: 8. Per the germline V gene, CDR1 is MGHRA and CDR2 is YSYEKL. The CDR3 extends over 17 amino acids. CDR3 nucleotides: TGCGCCAGCAGCCTTAGAACAGGGGAAACTGGGGCCAACGTCCTGACTTTC. Encoded protein: CASSLRTGETGANVLTF.

The chain is built from TRBV6-5 and TRBJ2-7; the D is unclear. This CDR3 comprises 13 residues. Germline V gives CDR1 MNHEY, CDR2 SVGAGI. The V end was cut by 6 bases, the J end by 1 base, with 10 bases between. The DNA for the CDR3 is TGTGCCAGCAGGGGGATCTTGTCCTACGAGCAGTACTTC. This encodes CASRGILSYEQYF.

CDR3 sequence (DNA): TGTGCCAGCAGCGTACGGCAGGGTGGGATTGATGGCTACACCTTC. Its protein product is CASSVRQGGIDGYTF. This chain connects TRBV9 to TRBJ1-2, with a weak D call TRBD1 (5 bases). Deletions cut 1 base from V and 6 bases from J, with 16 bases between. Germline V lookup: CDR1 SGDLS, CDR2 YYNGEE. This CDR3 contains 15 residues.

This rearrangement joins TRBV29-1 to TRBJ2-3; D may be TRBD1 (6 bases). In germline, CDR1 is SQVTM, CDR2 ANQGSEA. The CDR3 has 13 residues. Trimming took 2 bases from V and 1 from J, leaving 7 bases between them. The DNA for the CDR3 is TGCAGCGTTGAAAGACAGGGCACAGATACGCAGTATTTT. It is translated as CSVERQGTDTQYF.

The rearrangement links TRBV30 to TRBJ1-1; D remains unclear. Looked up from germline, CDR1 is GTSNPN and CDR2 is SVGIG (reference sequence). The CDR3 loop spans 12 amino acids. Trimming removed 5 bases from V and 1 base from J, with 8 bases in between. CDR3 loop: CAWGRGNTEAFF. In nucleotides, the CDR3 is TGTGCCTGGGGGCGGGGGAACACTGAAGCTTTCTTT.

V is TRBV6-6 and J is TRBJ1-6; 7 positions match TRBD1. Looked up from germline, CDR1 is MNHNY and CDR2 is SVGAGI (reference sequence). J was trimmed by 9 bases and V by 6 bases; bases with no gene match: 8. The CDR3 runs to 14 residues. The CDR3 protein is CASSQQGLSSPLHF. CDR3 DNA sequence: TGTGCCAGCAGCCAACAGGGGTTGAGTTCACCCCTCCACTTT.

The chain employs TRBV7-6 and TRBJ2-7; 11 positions agree with TRBD2. Germline loops: CDR1 SGHVS, CDR2 FNYEAQ. CDR3 length equals 14 residues. V lost 5 bases to trimming and J lost 4 bases; unmatched junction nucleotides: 4. The CDR3 bases are TGTGCCAGCAGCCCGATAGCGGGGGGGTACGAGCAGTACTTC. Protein: CASSPIAGGYEQYF.

The V and J genes are TRBV7-6 and TRBJ1-1; possibly TRBD1 for D (5 bases). CDR1 is SGHVS, CDR2 FNYEAQ, per germline. V lost 4 bases and J lost 2, with 8 bases in between. This CDR3 spans 13 amino acids. CDR3 bases: TGTGCCAGCAGCTCCGGGGCCAACACTGAAGCTTTCTTT. This codes for CASSSGANTEAFF.

The rearrangement uses TRBV5-6 and TRBJ1-6, with no clear D. Germline-derived CDR1 and CDR2 are SGHDT and YYEEEE. CDR3 size: 14 residues. Trimming removed 2 bases from V and 7 bases from J, with 10 bases in between. CDR3 region: CASSLRQVNSPLHF. CDR3 sequence (DNA): TGTGCCAGCAGCTTAAGGCAGGTCAATTCACCCCTCCACTTT.

V is TRBV29-1 and J is TRBJ1-1; 7 bases match TRBD1. The CDR3 is made up of 13 amino acids. Germline trimming cut 4 bases from V and 5 bases from J; bases unmatched to any gene: 7. The germline CDR1 and CDR2 sequences are SQVTM and ANQGSEA. DNA for the CDR3: TGCAGCGTTGTGGGCAGGGGGGGAACTGAAGCTTTCTTT. Its protein product is CSVVGRGGTEAFF.